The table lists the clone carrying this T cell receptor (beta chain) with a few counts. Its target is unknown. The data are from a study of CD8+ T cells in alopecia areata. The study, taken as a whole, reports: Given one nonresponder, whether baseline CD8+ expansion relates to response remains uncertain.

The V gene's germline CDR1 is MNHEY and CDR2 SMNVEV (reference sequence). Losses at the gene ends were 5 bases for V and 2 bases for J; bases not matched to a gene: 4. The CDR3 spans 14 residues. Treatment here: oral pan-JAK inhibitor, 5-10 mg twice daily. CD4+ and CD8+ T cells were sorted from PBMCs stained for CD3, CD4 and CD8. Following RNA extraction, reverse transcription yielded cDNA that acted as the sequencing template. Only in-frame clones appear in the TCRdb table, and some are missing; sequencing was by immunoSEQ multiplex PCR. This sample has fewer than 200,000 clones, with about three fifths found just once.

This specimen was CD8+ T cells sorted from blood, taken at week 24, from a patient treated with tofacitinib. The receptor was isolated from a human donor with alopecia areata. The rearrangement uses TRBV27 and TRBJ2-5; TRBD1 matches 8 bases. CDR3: CASSPRGRQETQYF. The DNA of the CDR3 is TGTGCCAGCAGTCCCAGGGGGCGACAAGAGACCCAGTACTTC.